The 23 T cell receptor beta chains below all came from one sample that was sequenced in a study of shared clonotypes between healthy human individuals. Assay used: immunoSEQ multiplex PCR; TCRdb lists only in-frame clones, some missing. The repertoire has roughly 680,000 clones, over 60% of them found once; the top ten carry more than 1.5%. The specimen was memory CD4+ T cells sorted from blood. Subset of the sample: CD45RA-negative fraction. The receptors were gathered from a woman aged 25 to 39 in good health.

About this clone itself: The identical CDR3 is also encoded by other nucleotide sequences in the sample. The chain links TRBV4-1 to TRBJ2-1; D gene uncertain. The germline CDR1 and CDR2 sequences are MGHRA and YSYEKL. The V gene lost 3 bases and the J gene lost 8 bases, with 8 bases spanning the gap. The CDR3 is made up of 12 amino acids. CDR3: CASSQVGYEQFF. The CDR3 coding sequence is TGCGCCAGCAGCCAGGTAGGGTATGAGCAGTTCTTC.

This clone was picked up a small number of times. This chain connects TRBV28 to TRBJ1-2; no clear D gene. Looked up from germline, CDR1 is MDHEN and CDR2 is SYDVKM. This CDR3 is 12 amino acids long. Trimming took off 5 bases at V and 4 bases at J, with 8 bases between the two ends. The CDR3 is CASSRDTYGYTF. CDR3 DNA: TGTGCCAGCAGTCGGGATACCTATGGCTACACCTTC.

This chain connects TRBV9 to TRBJ2-2; no firm D call. The V end lost 3 bases, the J end lost 5 bases, and 14 bases lay between the germline ends. This CDR3 has 15 amino acids. CDR1 SGDLS and CDR2 YYNGEE come from the germline V gene. For the CDR3, the DNA is TGTGCCAGCAGCGGCCCCAGGACGGCGACCGGGGAGCTGTTTTTT. It encodes CASSGPRTATGELFF. Full variable domain (missing parts from reference TRBV9 and TRBJ2-2): DSGVTQTPKHLITATGQRVTLRCSPRSGDLSVYWYQQSLDQGLQFLIQYYNGEERAKGNILERFSAQQFPDLHSELNLSSLELGDSALYFCASSGPRTATGELFFGEGSRLTVL.

There are a few counts of this clone. Additional DNA sequences in this sample encode the identical CDR3. The rearrangement joins TRBV30 to TRBJ2-5; D not certain. This CDR3 contains 12 residues. Between the trimmed V and J ends, which lost 0 bases and 2 bases, there was a span of 4 bases. Germline CDR1 and CDR2: GTSNPN and SVGIG (reference sequence). CDR3: CAWSVAQETQYF. The CDR3 DNA reads as TGTGCCTGGAGTGTCGCGCAAGAGACCCAGTACTTC.

J is TRBJ2-4 and V is TRBV5-1, with D uncertain. Trimming pared 0 bases from V and 0 bases from J, leaving 4 bases between. CDR1 SGHRS and CDR2 YFSETQ come from the germline V gene. The CDR3 has 14 residues. CDR3 nucleotides: TGCGCCAGCAGCTTGGCACTAGCCAAAAACATTCAGTACTTC. Translated: CASSLALAKNIQYF.

The genes are TRBV19 and TRBJ2-1, with D hard to call. V lost 6 bases, J lost 6 bases, and 15 bases lay in between. The germline V gene encodes CDR1 LNHDA and CDR2 SQIVND (reference sequence). CDR3 length: 14 residues. The CDR3 DNA follows: TGTGCCAGTAGAGGGCGGATACTCCTCAATGAGCAGTTCTTC. Translating it yields CASRGRILLNEQFF.

The chain is built from TRBV11-2 and TRBJ2-7, with TRBD1 matching over 9 bases. CDR3 length equals 17 residues. Trimming at V came to 7 bases and at J to 1 base, leaving 14 bases not matched to a gene. Germline assignment: CDR1 SGHAT and CDR2 FQNNGV. CDR3 coding DNA: TGTGCCAGCACCCGGGACAGGGTTAATTCTGGGTCCTACGAGCAGTACTTC. Translating gives CASTRDRVNSGSYEQYF. Variable domain in full (rest from reference TRBV11-2 and TRBJ2-7): EAGVAQSPRYKIIEKRQSVAFWCNPISGHATLYWYQQILGQGPKLLIQFQNNGVVDDSQLPKDRFSAERLKGVDSTLKIQPAKLEDSAVYLCASTRDRVNSGSYEQYFGPGTRLTVT.

This clone was observed a few times. The genes are TRBV7-9 and TRBJ1-4; D gene unclear. The CDR3 length is 13 residues. The germline CDR1 and CDR2 sequences are SEHNR and FQNEAQ (reference sequence). The ends were cut back, 3 bases at V and 11 bases at J, with 13 bases in the middle. The CDR3 DNA reads as TGTGCCAGCAGCTTGAACACGGTAGAGAAACTGTTTTTT. This encodes CASSLNTVEKLFF.

V and J are TRBV6-6 and TRBJ1-5, with D tentatively TRBD1 (6 bases). The CDR3 is 13 amino acids. The V end was cut by 8 bases, the J end by 3 bases, with 11 bases between. Per the germline V gene, CDR1 is MNHNY and CDR2 is SVGAGI (reference sequence). The CDR3 loop reads CASLRGANQPQHF. CDR3 nucleotides: TGTGCCAGCCTTCGGGGGGCCAATCAGCCCCAGCATTTT.

The chain is built from TRBV9 and TRBJ2-1; D is perhaps TRBD1 (5 bases). The V gene lost 3 bases and the J gene lost 5 bases, with 15 bases spanning the gap. Looked up from germline, CDR1 is SGDLS and CDR2 is YYNGEE. CDR3 size: 15 residues. In nucleotides, the CDR3 is TGTGCCAGCAGCGCGACAGAAGGGCGGCACAATGAGCAGTTCTTC. It is translated as CASSATEGRHNEQFF.

The gene calls are TRBV19 and TRBJ1-5, with D possibly matching TRBD1 (6 bases). Deletions cut 6 bases from V and 6 bases from J, with 15 bases between. Germline CDR1 reads LNHDA; CDR2 reads SQIVND (reference sequence). CDR3 length: 14 amino acids. CDR3 protein: CASSYLTGIQPQHF. CDR3 coding DNA: TGTGCCAGTAGCTATCTAACAGGGATTCAGCCCCAGCATTTT. Together with reference TRBV19 and TRBJ1-5, the CDR3 gives the full variable domain: DGGITQSPKYLFRKEGQNVTLSCEQNLNHDAMYWYRQDPGQGLRLIYYSQIVNDFQKGDIAEGYSVSREKKESFPLTVTSAQKNPTAFYLCASSYLTGIQPQHFGDGTRLSIL.

In its sample, this clone was seen many times. The chain links TRBV7-7 to TRBJ2-1; tentatively, D is TRBD2 (5 bases). Between the trimmed V and J ends, which lost 5 bases and 5 bases, there was a span of 13 bases. The CDR3 totals 14 residues. The germline V gene encodes CDR1 SSHAT and CDR2 FNYEAQ (reference sequence). CDR3 nucleotide sequence: TGTGCCAGCAGCGTGGGTACTAGGAACAATGAGCAGTTCTTC. Amino acid sequence: CASSVGTRNNEQFF. Looking up the rest from reference TRBV7-7 and TRBJ2-1 gives the full variable domain: GAGVSQSPRYKVTKRGQDVTLRCDPISSHATLYWYQQALGQGPEFLTYFNYEAQPDKSGLPSDRFSAERPEGSISTLTIQRTEQRDSAMYRCASSVGTRNNEQFFGPGTRLTVL.

The chain employs TRBV18 and TRBJ2-3, with 7 bases matching TRBD2. The germline CDR1 and CDR2 sequences are KGHSH and LQKENI. V shed 3 bases, J shed 2 bases, and the junction held 11 bases outside the gene matches. The CDR3 totals 17 residues. CDR3 bases: TGTGCCAGCTCACCGAGGCCCCCGGGGGGATACACAGATACGCAGTATTTT. Protein sequence: CASSPRPPGGYTDTQYF.

The rearrangement uses TRBV29-1 and TRBJ1-3; D is undetermined. Trimming took 7 bases from V and 1 from J, leaving 14 bases between them. The CDR3 length is 14 residues. Germline V gene sequence: CDR1 SQVTM, CDR2 ANQGSEA. CDR3 nucleotide sequence: TGCAGCGGTGGCGATGGTGGATCTGGAAACACCATATATTTT. It is translated as CSGGDGGSGNTIYF. Filled out from reference TRBV29-1 and TRBJ1-3, the complete variable domain reads SAVISQKPSRDICQRGTSLTIQCQVDSQVTMMFWYRQQPGQSLTLIATANQGSEATYESGFVIDKFPISRPNLTFSTLTVSNMSPEDSSIYLCSGGDGGSGNTIYFGEGSWLTVV.

The rearrangement joins TRBV5-1 to TRBJ2-7, with 13 bases fitting TRBD2. The V gene's germline CDR1 is SGHRS and CDR2 YFSETQ. J gave up 4 bases and V 5 bases, and 9 bases lay outside the gene matches. The CDR3 extends over 16 amino acids. The CDR3 here is CASSRLAGGLTYEQYF. As DNA, the CDR3 is TGCGCCAGCAGTAGACTAGCGGGAGGCTTAACTTACGAGCAGTACTTC.

This clone came up a few times. This chain joins TRBV28 and TRBJ1-2; TRBD1 matches 8 bases. Germline trimming cut 4 bases from V and 8 bases from J; bases unmatched to any gene: 6. The CDR3 loop spans 13 amino acids. CDR1 and CDR2 from the germline V gene are MDHEN and SYDVKM. CDR3 DNA sequence: TGTGCCAGCAGTTCGGACAGGGTCGGCGGCTACACCTTC. Its translation is CASSSDRVGGYTF.

Only a few counts were recorded for this clone. The chain links TRBV11-2 to TRBJ2-7; 7 bases line up with TRBD1. V gave up 6 bases and J gave up 3 bases; unmatched junction bases: 8. The CDR3 extends over 14 amino acids. Looked up from germline, CDR1 is SGHAT and CDR2 is FQNNGV. CDR3 region: CASSYGQEDYEQYF. In DNA, the CDR3 is TGTGCCAGCAGTTATGGACAGGAGGACTACGAGCAGTACTTC.

V and J are TRBV27 and TRBJ1-5; TRBD1 aligns across 7 bases. Germline V lookup: CDR1 MNHEY, CDR2 SMNVEV (reference sequence). This CDR3 contains 13 residues. With V trimmed by 4 bases and J by 10 bases, 7 bases remained unmatched. The CDR3 nucleotides read TGTGCCAGCAGTTCGATAGACAGGGCACCCCAGCATTTT. This codes for CASSSIDRAPQHF.

The chain recombines TRBV5-1 with TRBJ2-7; 10 bases fit TRBD2. Germline V gene data show CDR1 as SGHRS and CDR2 as YFSETQ. V lost 4 bases and J lost 2; bases outside the gene matches: 9. The CDR3 covers 16 residues. The CDR3 loop reads CASSPKGTSVAYEQYF. In DNA form, the CDR3 reads TGCGCCAGCAGCCCCAAAGGGACTAGCGTCGCCTACGAGCAGTACTTC. The full variable domain, with the rest looked up from reference TRBV5-1 and TRBJ2-7, is KAGVTQTPRYLIKTRGQQVTLSCSPISGHRSVSWYQQTPGQGLQFLFEYFSETQRNKGNFPGRFSGRQFSNSRSEMNVSTLELGDSALYLCASSPKGTSVAYEQYFGPGTRLTVT.

The rearrangement joins TRBV5-1 to TRBJ1-1, with TRBD1 matching 8 bases. Germline V lookup: CDR1 SGHRS, CDR2 YFSETQ. The CDR3 loop spans 16 amino acids. The J segment lost 0 bases and the V segment lost 3 bases, leaving 7 bases of the junction unmatched. The CDR3 sequence: CASSSQGAQLNTEAFF. The CDR3 bases are TGCGCCAGCAGCTCGCAGGGGGCCCAGCTGAACACTGAAGCTTTCTTT.

V usage is TRBV11-2 and J usage is TRBJ2-1; weak D call: TRBD1 (6 bases). CDR3 size: 16 residues. V was cut by 0 bases and J by 6 bases, with 15 bases left in between. Germline CDR1 SGHAT, CDR2 FQNNGV. The CDR3 nucleotides are TGTGCCAGCAGCTTAGAAAAAGGGGGTAGTTCCAATGAGCAGTTCTTC. This sequence encodes CASSLEKGGSSNEQFF. Variable domain in full (rest from reference TRBV11-2 and TRBJ2-1): EAGVAQSPRYKIIEKRQSVAFWCNPISGHATLYWYQQILGQGPKLLIQFQNNGVVDDSQLPKDRFSAERLKGVDSTLKIQPAKLEDSAVYLCASSLEKGGSSNEQFFGPGTRLTVL.

The table lists this clone with a few counts. The genes are TRBV15 and TRBJ2-7; 9 positions agree with TRBD2. CDR1 LNHNV and CDR2 YYDKDF come from the germline V gene (reference sequence). V lost 0 bases, J lost 6 bases, and 6 bases stayed unmatched. The CDR3 contains 15 residues. The CDR3 bases are TGTGCCACCAGCAGAGATCATGCGGGAGGGAGCGAGCAGTACTTC. This encodes CATSRDHAGGSEQYF.

The V and J genes are TRBV6-6 and TRBJ2-7; TRBD2 matches at 11 bases. This CDR3 spans 14 amino acids. Per the germline V gene, CDR1 is MNHNY and CDR2 is SVGAGI (reference sequence). V shed 7 bases and J 0 bases; nucleotides not matched to a gene: 2. CDR3 residues: CASTLAGASYEQYF. CDR3 in DNA: TGTGCCAGCACACTAGCGGGGGCCTCCTACGAGCAGTACTTC.